This TCR beta chain was sequenced for a study of OX40 agonist ivuxolimab in advanced cancers. At the level of the whole study: Ivuxolimab, which targeted the costimulatory receptor OX40 (CD134), was an agonistic, fully human IgG2 monoclonal antibody. A male proportion of nearly 85% and a mean age of roughly 58 years, ranging from 23 to 79, were recorded for the dose-escalation cohort. The paper reports the monotherapy dose-escalation portion (N ≈ 50 patients) of the phase I ivuxolimab trial. Partial responses were achieved by three dose-escalation patients, of whom one had hepatocellular carcinoma and two had cutaneous melanoma. Of the approximately 54 patients in dose escalation, 19 had hepatocellular carcinoma, some 15 had melanoma, 9 had renal cell carcinoma and 9 had head and neck cancer. Intravenous ivuxolimab was administered to patients every 2 weeks at six dose levels: 0.01, 0.1, 0.3, 1.5, 3 and 10 mg/kg. Prior anti-PD-1, anti-PD-L1 or anti-CTLA-4 therapy was permitted, and checkpoint inhibitors had been received by about two fifths of dose-escalation patients. The purpose of peripheral TCRbeta sequencing was to test whether ivuxolimab changed TCR sequence diversity and led to clonal T-cell expansion. Broad study findings and their caveats: Low levels of normalized T-cell clonal expansion were also shown by some nonresponding patients. In the 0.1-3.0 mg/kg groups, partial responders had among the lowest normalized peripheral clonal expansion, particularly in CD8+ T cells. At doses of 0.1 to 3.0 mg/kg, clonal expansion of both CD4+ and CD8+ T cells in blood was seen between baseline and week 6. After ivuxolimab, CD8+ T cells had more expanded clones than CD4+ T cells on average. The antigen specificity of the peripheral T cells that underwent clonal expansion was not determined.

This clone occurred a few times. No cognate antigen has been identified for it. The record has no base qualities; no much larger clone is one base away. The CDR3 goes from the cysteine to the phenylalanine over 14 residues. Solely the CDR3 DNA is kept, with 42 bases framed from the first base. Compared with germline, V lacks 1 base and J lacks 2 bases; bases without a gene match: 3. As encoded in the germline V gene, CDR1 is SGHTS while CDR2 is YDEGEE. Patients with autoimmune disease history or receiving systemic immunosuppression were excluded from the trial. Peripheral blood for TCR sequencing was drawn from every dose cohort at baseline, at cycle 4 day 1 and at cycle 7 day 1. Samples were obtained from an open-label, multicenter, first-in-human phase I dose-escalation trial of ivuxolimab. Adults with locally advanced or metastatic head and neck squamous cell, hepatocellular, melanoma or renal cell carcinoma were enrolled in the trial. Before TCR sequencing, CD4+ T cells and CD8+ T cells were sorted from peripheral blood as separate populations.

For sequencing of the TCRbeta CDR3 region, genomic DNA was extracted from the sorted cells. The immunoSEQ Assay was used to sequence the TCRbeta CDR3 regions. This is the immuneACCESS table as TCRdb keeps it, with only in-frame sequences that have V and J called. A part of the clones is gone; compared with another copy, unresolved V genes explain less than half, and the rest is unexplained. A total of about 82,000 clones appear in this sample, about 91% of them only once. The top ten clonotypes cover about 2% of the sample. This TCR derives from an adult with an advanced solid tumor such as melanoma, head and neck, liver or kidney cancer. Rearrangement joined TRBV5-8 to TRBJ2-7; 7 of the junction bases match TRBD1. The sample in question was CD4+ or CD8+ T cells sorted from blood, obtained in a trial of the OX40 agonist ivuxolimab. This receptor has the CDR3 CASSLYQGAYEQYF. The DNA reads TGTGCCAGCAGCTTGTACCAGGGGGCCTACGAGCAGTACTTC.